This TCR beta chain is drawn from a study of T cell changes during pregnancy in multiple sclerosis. V was shortened by 4 bases and J by 1 base, with 11 bases between the two germline ends. From germline, CDR1 is MGHRA and CDR2 YSYEKL. This CDR3 has 14 residues. Profiled with immunoSEQ multiplex PCR; TCRdb holds only in-frame clones, not every one. Counted here are approximately 45,000 clones, roughly 89% occurring once; the ten biggest clones make up roughly 0.61%. The V gene is TRBV4-1, the J gene TRBJ2-7, with D unresolved. Specimen: CD4+ T cells from peripheral blood mononuclear cells, collected in the first trimester of pregnancy. The origin of this receptor is a female donor with multiple sclerosis, enrolled in a pregnancy study. The CDR3 sequence is CASSPLVASYEQYF. CDR3 bases: TGCGCCAGCAGCCCCCTGGTAGCATCCTACGAGCAGTACTTC.